A single sample is the source of the 32 T cell receptor beta chains below, sequenced in a study of CXCR3-negative and CXCR3-positive naive CD8 T cells. Carrying UMI labels, the TRB cDNA libraries were prepared through 5' RACE. TCRdb reanalyzed the 5' RACE reads and collapses them to one entry per CDR3 protein, without DNA. The sample includes around 26,000 distinct CDR3 sequences. Sequencing used naive CXCR3- CD8+ T cells from blood. Subset meaning: CD45RO-CCR7+CD27+CD95- naive CD8+ T cells lacking CXCR3 (TNR3-). These receptors all stem from a human donor in good health. Some clones in this sample may be carry-over from other donors' samples.

The gene calls are TRBV6-5 and TRBJ1-5; TCRdb reports TRBD1, a call that lacks DNA to check it against. Germline lookup yields CDR1 MNHEY and CDR2 SVGAGI. This CDR3 contains 15 residues. CDR3 sequence: CASSPDRANNQPQHF.

V and J are TRBV12-3 or TRBV12-4 and TRBJ2-3; the TCRdb D gene call, TRBD1, has no DNA to confirm it. The CDR3 contains 16 residues. CDR3 residues: CASSSPPQGDADTQYF.

The rearrangement links TRBV7-9 to TRBJ2-7; as DNA is missing, the TRBD1 call by TCRdb cannot be tested. The germline V gene encodes CDR1 SEHNR and CDR2 FQNEAQ (reference sequence). The CDR3 is made up of 16 amino acids. The CDR3 here is CASSLVTGGAIGEQYF. The full variable domain, with the rest looked up from reference TRBV7-9 and TRBJ2-7, is DTGVSQNPRHKITKRGQNVTFRCDPISEHNRLYWYRQTLGQGPEFLTYFQNEAQLEKSRLLSDRFSAERPKGSFSTLEIQRTEQGDSAMYLCASSLVTGGAIGEQYFGPGTRLTVT.

This chain connects TRBV12-3 or TRBV12-4 to TRBJ2-7; TCRdb gives TRBD2 as the D gene, but with no DNA this cannot be confirmed. This CDR3 comprises 15 residues. The CDR3: CASSFSPAASYEQYF.

The chain joins TRBV29-1 to TRBJ2-7. Per the germline V gene, CDR1 is SQVTM and CDR2 is ANQGSEA. The CDR3 loop spans 11 amino acids. CDR3 in amino acids: CSVKGSYEQYF.

V gene TRBV29-1 combines with J gene TRBJ1-3. The CDR3 runs 13 residues. CDR1 SQVTM and CDR2 ANQGSEA come from the germline V gene. CDR3 protein: CSVQPDSGNTIYF. The entire variable domain, with the rest obtained from reference TRBV29-1 and TRBJ1-3, is as follows: SAVISQKPSRDICQRGTSLTIQCQVDSQVTMMFWYRQQPGQSLTLIATANQGSEATYESGFVIDKFPISRPNLTFSTLTVSNMSPEDSSIYLCSVQPDSGNTIYFGEGSWLTVV.

The chain couples TRBV6-2 or TRBV6-3 to TRBJ2-1; the TCRdb D gene call, TRBD2, has no DNA to confirm it. This CDR3 comprises 19 residues. Looked up from germline, CDR1 is MNHEY and CDR2 is SVGEGT. The CDR3 sequence: CASSLGLAGAQLQYNEQFF.

The rearrangement links TRBV25-1 to TRBJ2-7; TCRdb's assignment of TRBD1 cannot be checked, as there is no DNA. The CDR3 loop spans 20 amino acids. CDR1 is MGHDK and CDR2 is SYGVNS in the germline V gene. The CDR3 reads CASSEWRIGGRGKLAYEQYF.

By frequency, this clonotype is medium-sized. This sequence joins TRBV10-3 and TRBJ2-5; TCRdb designates TRBD1, a call that cannot be tested without DNA. CDR1 and CDR2 (germline): ENHRY, SYGVKD. The CDR3 consists of 15 residues. The CDR3 sequence is CAISHKGTNQETQYF.

The chain is built from TRBV28 and TRBJ2-5; with no DNA, the TCRdb D assignment of TRBD1 cannot be verified. The CDR3 is 14 residues long. In germline, CDR1 is MDHEN, CDR2 SYDVKM. The chain's CDR3 is CASSRRTGLATQYF.

The chain couples TRBV25-1 to TRBJ1-3. This CDR3 region has 11 residues. Germline lookup yields CDR1 MGHDK and CDR2 SYGVNS. The CDR3 sequence: CASRIGNTIYF.

The V and J genes are TRBV27 and TRBJ2-7. The germline CDR1 and CDR2 sequences are MNHEY and SMNVEV (reference sequence). This CDR3 is 15 amino acids long. CDR3 amino acids: CASSLSGLIIYEQYF.

The chain joins TRBV4-3 to TRBJ2-2; TCRdb's D call of TRBD1 is untestable without DNA. Germline V gene data show CDR1 as LGHNA and CDR2 as YSLEER. The length of the CDR3 is 16 residues. This CDR3 reads CASRKNRDEVTGELFF.

This chain uses TRBV20-1 with TRBJ2-3. CDR3 length: 13 residues. Germline V CDR1 and CDR2: DFQATT, SNEGSKA (reference sequence). The CDR3 region is CSARDYRGQKQYF.

The chain couples TRBV7-2 to TRBJ2-7; absent DNA, TCRdb's TRBD1 call cannot be checked. The CDR3 is 16 amino acids. Germline V gene lookup returns CDR1 SGHTA and CDR2 FQGNSA. CDR3: CASSGAGGLSSYEQYF.

This chain uses TRBV9 with TRBJ2-7; TCRdb's D gene call, TRBD1, goes unchecked for lack of DNA. The CDR3 is 15 amino acids. Germline CDR1 reads SGDLS; CDR2 reads YYNGEE. The CDR3 sequence is CASSPPGQGAYEQYF.

The chain employs TRBV7-9 and TRBJ2-7; TCRdb's D call of TRBD1 is untestable without DNA. CDR3 length: 13 residues. Germline CDR1 SEHNR, CDR2 FQNEAQ (reference sequence). CDR3 in amino acids: CASSLGAGTEQYF.

The V and J genes are TRBV20-1 and TRBJ2-2; TCRdb's assignment of TRBD1 cannot be checked, as there is no DNA. The CDR3 spans 14 residues. Germline values: CDR1 DFQATT, CDR2 SNEGSKA (reference sequence). This chain's CDR3 is CSARVTGDTGELFF.

This chain joins TRBV29-1 and TRBJ2-3; lacking DNA, the TRBD2 call made by TCRdb goes unchecked. The CDR3 is made up of 14 amino acids. The germline V gene has CDR1 SQVTM and CDR2 ANQGSEA. CDR3: CSVDVAGDTDTQYF.

The chain links TRBV6-2 or TRBV6-3 to TRBJ2-1; TCRdb indicates TRBD1, and absent DNA this call remains unverified. The V gene's germline CDR1 is MNHEY and CDR2 SVGEGT. CDR3 length: 14 residues. The CDR3 sequence is CASSGGGENNEQFF.

V and J are TRBV28 and TRBJ1-2; TCRdb's D call, TRBD1, is unchecked because there is no DNA. Germline assignment: CDR1 MDHEN and CDR2 SYDVKM. This CDR3 has 14 residues. CDR3 sequence: CASSPLDRVDGYTF.

The chain is built from TRBV4-2 and TRBJ1-5; TCRdb designates TRBD1, a call that cannot be tested without DNA. The germline CDR1 and CDR2 sequences are LGHNA and YNFKEQ. The CDR3 is made up of 15 amino acids. This CDR3 is CASSQDSQGDQPQHF.

The V call is TRBV5-4, the J call TRBJ2-5; the D gene TCRdb calls, TRBD2, cannot be checked with no DNA. From germline, CDR1 is SGHNT and CDR2 YYREEE (reference sequence). This CDR3 is built from 14 residues. CDR3 protein: CASSFSSREETQYF.

The genes are TRBV19 and TRBJ2-7; TCRdb's assignment of TRBD1 cannot be checked, as there is no DNA. This CDR3 has 14 residues. Germline V gene sequence: CDR1 LNHDA, CDR2 SQIVND (reference sequence). The CDR3 sequence: CASSPGPQGYEQYF.

The chain has TRBV5-6 and TRBJ1-1; absent DNA, TCRdb's TRBD1 call cannot be checked. CDR1 and CDR2 from the germline V gene are SGHDT and YYEEEE. The CDR3 length is 14 residues. CDR3 region: CASSLGGKGTEAFF.

CDR3 sequence: CASTHPAGGLDTGELFF. The chain links TRBV9 to TRBJ2-2; there is no DNA to check the TCRdb D call of TRBD2. The length of the CDR3 is 17 residues. Germline V gene sequence: CDR1 SGDLS, CDR2 YYNGEE.

The V and J genes are TRBV12-3 or TRBV12-4 and TRBJ2-2; TCRdb calls TRBD1, which cannot be checked without DNA. CDR3 length: 15 residues. The CDR3 loop is CASRGRDRGPGELFF.

The chain recombines TRBV29-1 with TRBJ2-7; TCRdb's D call of TRBD2 is untestable without DNA. The germline gives CDR1 SQVTM, CDR2 ANQGSEA. CDR3 length: 13 amino acids. The CDR3 here is CSVRPPSSYEQYF.

V is TRBV28 and J is TRBJ2-7. The germline V gene has CDR1 MDHEN and CDR2 SYDVKM. This CDR3 region has 16 residues. CDR3 in amino acids: CASSPTVTGGSYEQYF.

The chain joins TRBV9 to TRBJ1-1. The germline CDR1 and CDR2 sequences are SGDLS and YYNGEE. The CDR3 spans 14 residues. The chain's CDR3 is CASSVYPRYTEAFF.

The V call is TRBV11-2, the J call TRBJ2-1; TCRdb's assignment of TRBD1 cannot be checked, as there is no DNA. Germline V lookup: CDR1 SGHAT, CDR2 FQNNGV. The CDR3 runs to 13 residues. CDR3 loop: CASSQGRLPEQFF. Looking up the rest from reference TRBV11-2 and TRBJ2-1 gives the full variable domain: EAGVAQSPRYKIIEKRQSVAFWCNPISGHATLYWYQQILGQGPKLLIQFQNNGVVDDSQLPKDRFSAERLKGVDSTLKIQPAKLEDSAVYLCASSQGRLPEQFFGPGTRLTVL.

The chain employs TRBV28 and TRBJ2-7; TCRdb outputs TRBD1, but without DNA this stays unchecked. The CDR3 loop spans 15 amino acids. Germline V gives CDR1 MDHEN, CDR2 SYDVKM. CDR3 protein: CASSLTAFPPYEQYF.